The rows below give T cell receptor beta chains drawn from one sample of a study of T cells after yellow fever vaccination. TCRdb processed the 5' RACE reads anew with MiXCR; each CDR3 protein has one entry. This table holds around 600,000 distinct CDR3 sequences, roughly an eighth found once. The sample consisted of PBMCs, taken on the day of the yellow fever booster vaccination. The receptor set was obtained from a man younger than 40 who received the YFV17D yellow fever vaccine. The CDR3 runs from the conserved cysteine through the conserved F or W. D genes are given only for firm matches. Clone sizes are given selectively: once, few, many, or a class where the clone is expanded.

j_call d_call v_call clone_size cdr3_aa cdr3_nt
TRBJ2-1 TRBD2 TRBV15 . CATSKTGGYNEQFF TGTGCCACCAGCAAGACGGGAGGGTACAATGAGCAGTTCTTC
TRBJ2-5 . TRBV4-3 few CASSQDRAGRETQYF TGCGCCAGCAGCCAAGACCGAGCAGGGAGAGAGACCCAGTACTTC
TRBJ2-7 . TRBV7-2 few CASSLSPSVEQYF TGTGCCAGCAGCTTGTCCCCATCCGTAGAGCAGTACTTC
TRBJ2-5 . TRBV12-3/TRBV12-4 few CASSFGIGRETQYF TGTGCCAGCAGTTTCGGGATCGGGAGAGAGACCCAGTACTTC
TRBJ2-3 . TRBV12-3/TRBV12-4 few CASSLGYKDTDTQYF TGTGCCAGCAGTTTAGGCTACAAGGACACAGATACGCAGTATTTT
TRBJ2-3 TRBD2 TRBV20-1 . CSASGLLADTQYF TGCAGTGCTTCGGGACTATTAGCAGATACGCAGTATTTT
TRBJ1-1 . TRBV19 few CASSIYGSTEAFF TGTGCCAGTAGTATATATGGTAGCACTGAAGCTTTCTTT
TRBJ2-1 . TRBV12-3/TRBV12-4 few CASSLGGTFRPVEQFF TGTGCCAGCAGTTTAGGGGGGACTTTTAGGCCCGTTGAGCAGTTCTTC
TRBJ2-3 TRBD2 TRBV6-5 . CASSYLSTSGILTDTQYF TGTGCCAGCAGTTACCTGTCGACTAGCGGGATTCTCACAGATACGCAGTATTTT
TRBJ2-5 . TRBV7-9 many CASSPRGPETQYF TGTGCCAGCAGCCCAAGGGGCCCGGAGACCCAGTACTTC
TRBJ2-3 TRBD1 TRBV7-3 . CASSLGQGNQPQYF TGTGCCAGCAGCTTAGGACAGGGTAATCAGCCCCAGTATTTT
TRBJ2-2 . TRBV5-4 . CASSFDEGTGELFF TGTGCCAGCAGCTTTGATGAAGGCACCGGGGAGCTGTTTTTT
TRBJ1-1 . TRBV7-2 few CASSLALGGTEAFF TGTGCCAGCAGCTTAGCGCTCGGGGGCACTGAAGCTTTCTTT
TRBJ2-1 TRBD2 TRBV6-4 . CASSARAGGSYNEQFF TGTGCCAGCAGTGCTCGAGCGGGAGGCTCCTACAATGAGCAGTTCTTC
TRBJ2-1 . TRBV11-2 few CASSPEDRISSYNEQFF TGTGCCAGCAGCCCAGAGGACAGAATTAGCTCCTACAATGAGCAGTTCTTC
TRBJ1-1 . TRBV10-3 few CAIRENRNTEAFF TGTGCCATCAGGGAAAACAGGAACACTGAAGCTTTCTTT
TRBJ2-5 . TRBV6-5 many CASSFRGGRETQYF TGTGCCAGCAGTTTTCGAGGGGGAAGGGAGACCCAGTACTTC
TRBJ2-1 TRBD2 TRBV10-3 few CAISESRGLADEQFF TGTGCCATCAGTGAATCCCGAGGACTAGCCGATGAGCAGTTCTTC
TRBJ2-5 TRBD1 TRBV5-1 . CASSSGQGALETQYF TGCGCCAGCAGCTCGGGACAGGGGGCTTTAGAGACCCAGTACTTC
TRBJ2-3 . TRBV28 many CASSRSTDTQYF TGTGCCAGTAGCCGCTCCACAGATACGCAGTATTTT
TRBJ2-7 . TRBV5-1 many CASCPRGPSVHEQYF TGCGCCAGCTGTCCCAGGGGACCGTCCGTCCACGAGCAGTACTTC
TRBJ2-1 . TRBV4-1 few CASSPSSGDNEQFF TGCGCCAGCAGCCCATCCTCAGGAGACAATGAGCAGTTCTTC
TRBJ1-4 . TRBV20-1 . CSARTGNEKLFF TGCAGTGCTAGAACAGGCAATGAAAAACTGTTTTTT
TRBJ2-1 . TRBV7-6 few CASSPQATPSYEQFF TGTGCCAGCAGCCCGCAGGCGACACCAAGCTATGAGCAGTTCTTC
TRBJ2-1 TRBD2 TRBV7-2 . CASSAAGGLGEQFF TGTGCCAGCAGCGCGGCGGGAGGGCTAGGTGAGCAGTTCTTC
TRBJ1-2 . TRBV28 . CASSLGNRGYGYTF TGTGCCAGCAGTTTGGGCAACCGCGGCTATGGCTACACCTTC
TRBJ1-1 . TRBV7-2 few CASSLEWGAHTEAFF TGTGCCAGCAGCTTGGAGTGGGGCGCTCACACTGAAGCTTTCTTT
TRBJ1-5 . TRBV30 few CAWSTGHTVQPQHF TGTGCCTGGAGTACGGGACATACGGTACAGCCCCAGCATTTT